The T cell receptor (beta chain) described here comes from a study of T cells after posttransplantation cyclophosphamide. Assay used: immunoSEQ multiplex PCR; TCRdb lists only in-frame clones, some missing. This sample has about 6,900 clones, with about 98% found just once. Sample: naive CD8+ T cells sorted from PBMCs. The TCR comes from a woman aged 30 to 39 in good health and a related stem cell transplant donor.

The CDR3 loop reads CASSFDREILGNTIYF. CDR3 DNA sequence: TGTGCCAGCAGCTTCGACAGGGAGATACTTGGAAACACCATATATTTT. The V and J genes are TRBV5-5 and TRBJ1-3; the match to TRBD1 covers 7 bases. The junction had 8 bases not matched to a gene; V was cut back by 2 bases and J by 3 bases. Germline V gene lookup returns CDR1 SGHKS and CDR2 YYEKEE (reference sequence). CDR3 length equals 16 residues.